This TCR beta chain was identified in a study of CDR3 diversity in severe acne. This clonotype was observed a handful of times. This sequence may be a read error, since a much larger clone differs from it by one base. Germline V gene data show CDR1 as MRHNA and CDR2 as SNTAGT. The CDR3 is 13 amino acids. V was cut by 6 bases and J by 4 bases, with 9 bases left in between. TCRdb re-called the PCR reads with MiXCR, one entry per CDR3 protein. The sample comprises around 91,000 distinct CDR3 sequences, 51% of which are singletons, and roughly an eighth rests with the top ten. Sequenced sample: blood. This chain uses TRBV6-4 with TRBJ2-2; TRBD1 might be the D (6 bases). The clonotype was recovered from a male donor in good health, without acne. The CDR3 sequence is CASSDRTTGELFF. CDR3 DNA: TGTGCCAGCAGCGACAGGACCACCGGGGAGCTGTTTTTT.